The rows below give T cell receptor beta chains drawn from one sample of a study of early T cells in non-severe SARS-CoV-2 infection. From the 5' RACE reads, TCRdb called clonotypes with MiXCR, one entry per CDR3 protein. The repertoire holds roughly 29,000 distinct CDR3 sequences, with 2.5% to 3.5% as singletons. Sequencing was done on a sample of whole blood. Source of these receptors: an adult who was a healthcare worker with PCR-confirmed SARS-CoV-2 infection or an uninfected control (not recorded which). Both conserved end residues are part of each CDR3. The order of the fields is V gene, clone size, D gene, J gene, CDR3 DNA, CDR3 protein. A D gene is named only where the DNA matches it firmly. Part of the rows lack a size; the others show once, few, many or a class for expanded clones.

v_gene: TRBV5-1; abundance: many; d_gene: -; j_gene: TRBJ1-1; CDR3nt: TGCGCCAGCAGCCTTGGCTTAGGGGGGGTGAACACTGAAGCTTTCTTT; CDR3aa: CASSLGLGGVNTEAFF
v_gene: TRBV30; abundance: -; d_gene: -; j_gene: TRBJ2-2; CDR3nt: TGTGCCTGGAGTGGGGCATTGAAAACGAACACCGGGGAGCTGTTTTTT; CDR3aa: CAWSGALKTNTGELFF
v_gene: TRBV2; abundance: many; d_gene: -; j_gene: TRBJ1-1; CDR3nt: TGTGCCAGCAGCTTGGGCAGTCTCATGAACACTGAAGCTTTCTTT; CDR3aa: CASSLGSLMNTEAFF
v_gene: TRBV7-8; abundance: many; d_gene: -; j_gene: TRBJ2-4; CDR3nt: TGTGCCAGCAGCTCCCCGGCCCAGCCAGAAAACATTCAGTACTTC; CDR3aa: CASSSPAQPENIQYF
v_gene: TRBV5-1; abundance: many; d_gene: -; j_gene: TRBJ1-5; CDR3nt: TGCGCCAGCAGCTTGGAGACTAATCAGCCCCAGCATTTT; CDR3aa: CASSLETNQPQHF
v_gene: TRBV7-2; abundance: many; d_gene: -; j_gene: TRBJ2-3; CDR3nt: TGTGCCAGCAGCTTTATCTCTCGGGTCCAGAGCACAGATACGCAGTATTTT; CDR3aa: CASSFISRVQSTDTQYF
v_gene: TRBV7-2; abundance: many; d_gene: -; j_gene: TRBJ2-1; CDR3nt: TGTGCCAGCAGCTTACGACCAAGGGACGGGGATGAGCAGTTCTTC; CDR3aa: CASSLRPRDGDEQFF
v_gene: TRBV7-2; abundance: -; d_gene: -; j_gene: TRBJ1-1; CDR3nt: TGTGCCATCAACCTCGGCGGGCCCCAAGCTTTCTTT; CDR3aa: CAINLGGPQAFF
v_gene: TRBV2; abundance: many; d_gene: -; j_gene: TRBJ1-4; CDR3nt: TGTGCCAGCAGCATAGGGAGAGAAAAACTGTTTTTT; CDR3aa: CASSIGREKLFF
v_gene: TRBV12-3/TRBV12-4; abundance: many; d_gene: -; j_gene: TRBJ2-1; CDR3nt: TGTGCCAGCAGTTTAGCTACAGGTACCGGCAATGAGCAGTTCTTC; CDR3aa: CASSLATGTGNEQFF
v_gene: TRBV20-1; abundance: medium-sized; d_gene: -; j_gene: TRBJ1-5; CDR3nt: TGCAGTGCCATGGGGCCTCTTAGCAATCAGCCCCAGCATTTT; CDR3aa: CSAMGPLSNQPQHF
v_gene: TRBV3-1; abundance: -; d_gene: -; j_gene: TRBJ2-4; CDR3nt: TGTGCCAGCAGCCAAGATTTCCAGCATACCAAAAACATTCAGTACTTC; CDR3aa: CASSQDFQHTKNIQYF
v_gene: TRBV30; abundance: few; d_gene: -; j_gene: TRBJ1-2; CDR3nt: TGTGCCTGGAGTGTCGGGCAGGGGCACTATGGCTACACCTTC; CDR3aa: CAWSVGQGHYGYTF
v_gene: TRBV30; abundance: many; d_gene: -; j_gene: TRBJ1-1; CDR3nt: TGTGCCTGGACCCTTGACAGTCCAGTAGCTTTCTTT; CDR3aa: CAWTLDSPVAFF